This TCR beta chain was identified in a study of identifying expanded T cells in peripheral blood. General observations from the study: Over about two and four weeks, about 15 and 19 clones changed, versus approximately 1.2 between replicates. Two-week clone count variance significantly increased as total template count grew.

To note about this clone: What it binds is unknown.

During the collection period, no donor immune events like infections were recorded. Clones were read by immunoSEQ multiplex PCR, and TCRdb kept only the in-frame ones, dropping some. The sample records some 77,000 clones, 88% being singletons. Trimming took 7 bases from V and 10 from J, leaving 19 bases between them. Germline assignment: CDR1 SQVTM and CDR2 ANQGSEA. This CDR3 contains 12 residues. The source material was blood. This TCR was sampled from a person aged 18-70 years in good health. V and J are TRBV29-1 and TRBJ2-5, with D possibly being TRBD1 (7 bases). CDR3 DNA: TGCAGCGCGGAGGGGGACAGAGTGGGCCAGTACTTC. Its translation is CSAEGDRVGQYF.